This T cell receptor beta chain was recovered during a study of CD8+CD57+ T cells in acquired aplastic anemia. Sequencing was done on patients that had shown CD8+CD57+ cell expansion by flow cytometry. Genomic DNA was employed as the template in profiling TCR beta VDJ and CDR3. TCRdb re-called the reads with MiXCR, one entry per CDR3 protein. Seen here are approximately 59,000 distinct CDR3 sequences, roughly three fifths observed once, and the top ten hold approximately 15%. Specimen: sorted CD4+, CD8+, or CD8+CD57+ T cells (not recorded which) from PBMCs. The sequence was collected from a human donor with aplastic anemia.

Here the CDR3 DNA reads TGTGCCAGCAGTGGTGACTCTGCTGAAGCTTTCTTT. Translated, it gives CASSGDSAEAFF. This chain connects TRBV2 to TRBJ1-1, with D hard to call. The CDR3 spans 12 residues. V dropped 4 bases and J dropped 6 bases, with 9 bases sitting between them. Looked up from germline, CDR1 is SNHLY and CDR2 is FYNNEI.